This paragraph covers one T cell receptor (beta chain) sequence. This clonotype has at least ten counts. What this receptor recognizes is not known. The record has no base qualities; no much larger clone is one base away. The sequencing machine was an Illumina HiSeq 2500. Quantitative 5'-RACE with molecular barcodes was used to prepare TCR beta libraries. The source study handled its data this way. To identify disease-linked TCR variants, a new computational method was used, one built on a probabilistic model of VDJ rearrangement. TCRdb reprocessed the public reads (quality trimming at Q25 with fastp, clone calling with MiXCR) and kept in-frame beta chains. Each entry merges the rows of one CDR3 protein and shows their most common DNA and genes. The V and J calls were not made by the authors but by TCRdb's processing. Recorded for this sample are 100,000 to 150,000 distinct CDR3 sequences; more than 6.5% of them occurred a single time. The ten largest clonotypes hold over 9% of the sample.

The V end loses 2 bases and the J end loses 1 base, and a stretch of 6 bases separates them. The CDR3 contains 14 residues, cysteine and phenylalanine counted. Just the 42-base CDR3 DNA is kept, in frame starting at base 1. According to the germline V gene, CDR1 reads MNHEY and CDR2 reads SVGAGI. This sample was taken from a study of CD8 T cells in ankylosing spondylitis (dated by TCRdb to 2016 to 2017). Context from the whole study: To find TCR variants linked to disease, the study profiled T cell receptor beta repertoires in ankylosing spondylitis patients and healthy donors. The whole study cohort included 95 to 130 healthy donors and about two dozen ankylosing spondylitis patients. Samples of peripheral blood were taken, and for ankylosing spondylitis patients, synovial fluid was collected as well.

Results the study describes overall, beyond this receptor: Some of the motif variants had been reported before in the synovial fluid and blood of reactive arthritis patients, a finding that suggests common disease-initiation mechanisms. A TCR beta motif made up of seven or eight highly homologous amino acid variants appeared to be characteristic of blood from ankylosing spondylitis patients. According to the report, matched synovial fluid samples from ankylosing spondylitis patients were significantly enriched for the disease-linked clones. A CD8+ phenotype was shown by the disease-linked clones, which were found at relatively low frequencies in peripheral blood.

Sequenced sample: blood, either unsorted or a sorted T cell fraction (not recorded which). The rearrangement combines TRBV6-5 with TRBJ2-1, with a weak D call of TRBD2 (5 bases match). The TCR originated in a male donor with ankylosing spondylitis or in good health (not recorded which). The CDR3 region has the sequence CASSYEGSYNEQFF. The bases read TGTGCCAGCAGTTACGAGGGATCCTACAATGAGCAGTTCTTC.